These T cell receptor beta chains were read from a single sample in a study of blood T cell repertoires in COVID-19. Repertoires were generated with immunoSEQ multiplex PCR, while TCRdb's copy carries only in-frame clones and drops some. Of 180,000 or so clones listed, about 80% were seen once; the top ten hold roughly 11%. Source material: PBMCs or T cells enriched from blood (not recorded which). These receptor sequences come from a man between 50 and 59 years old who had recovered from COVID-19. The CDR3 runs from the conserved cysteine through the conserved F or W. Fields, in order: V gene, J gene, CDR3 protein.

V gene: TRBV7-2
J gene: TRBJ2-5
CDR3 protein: CASSPYSGQETQYF

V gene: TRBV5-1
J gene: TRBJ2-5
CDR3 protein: CASSLELTGQGAQYF

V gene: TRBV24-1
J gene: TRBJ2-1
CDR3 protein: CATSDPGTASYNEQFF

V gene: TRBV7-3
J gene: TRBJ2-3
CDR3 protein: CASSFRGTGSTDTQYF

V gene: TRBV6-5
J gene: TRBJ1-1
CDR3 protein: CASSYSPGGDTEAFF

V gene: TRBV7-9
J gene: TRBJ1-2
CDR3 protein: CASSSTLTDRARGYTF

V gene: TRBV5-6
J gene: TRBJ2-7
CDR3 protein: CASSLGLDSSGAIYEQYF

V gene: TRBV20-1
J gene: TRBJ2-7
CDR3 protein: CSASGTSKAYEQYF

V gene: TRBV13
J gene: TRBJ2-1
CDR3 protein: CASSLRGSSYNEQFF

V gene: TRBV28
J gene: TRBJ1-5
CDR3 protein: CASSLTGQPQHF

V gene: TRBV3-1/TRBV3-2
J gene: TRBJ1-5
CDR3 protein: CASSQGTGPRGVYSNQPQHF

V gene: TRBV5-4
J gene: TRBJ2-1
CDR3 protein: CASSSETSSYNEQFF

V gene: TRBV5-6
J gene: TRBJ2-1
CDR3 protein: CASRQAGGPHNEQFF

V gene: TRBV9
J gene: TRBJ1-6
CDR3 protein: CASSGTGLNSPLHF

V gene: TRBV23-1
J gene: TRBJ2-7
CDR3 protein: CASSQLGQGIDEQYF

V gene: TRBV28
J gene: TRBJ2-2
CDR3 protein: CASSIGDRTGELFF

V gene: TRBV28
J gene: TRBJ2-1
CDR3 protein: CASSWGLAGDLNEQFF

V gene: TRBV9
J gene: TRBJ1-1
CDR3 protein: CASSTHSTGENTEAFF

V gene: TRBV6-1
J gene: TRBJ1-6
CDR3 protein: CASSERDRNSPLHF

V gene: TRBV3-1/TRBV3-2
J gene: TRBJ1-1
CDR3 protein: CASSQPARGQFFF

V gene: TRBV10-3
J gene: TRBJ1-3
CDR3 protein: CAINDRGLENTIYF

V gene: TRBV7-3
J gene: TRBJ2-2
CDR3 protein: CASSLAGGTGELFF

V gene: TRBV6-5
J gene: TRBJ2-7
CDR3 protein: CASSYSGGGSYEQYF

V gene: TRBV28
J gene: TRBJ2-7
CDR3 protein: CASSDLGPRSYEQYF

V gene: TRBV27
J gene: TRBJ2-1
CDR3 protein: CASRLSWTSSYNEQFF

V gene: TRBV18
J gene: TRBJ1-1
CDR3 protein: CASSTGQNTEAFF

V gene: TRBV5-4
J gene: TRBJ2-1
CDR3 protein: CASSLDGAANEQFF

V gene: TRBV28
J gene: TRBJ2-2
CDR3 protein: CASSFGQGVWNGELFF

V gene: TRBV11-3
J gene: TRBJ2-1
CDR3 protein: CASSLKGTGGRNEQFF

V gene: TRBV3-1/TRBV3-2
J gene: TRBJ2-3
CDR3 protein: CASKRTTGTDTQYF

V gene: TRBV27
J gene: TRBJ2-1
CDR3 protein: CASSSGLAGWEQFF

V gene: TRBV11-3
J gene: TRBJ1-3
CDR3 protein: CASSFGSGNTIYF

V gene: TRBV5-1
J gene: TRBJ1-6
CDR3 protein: CASSLDQGAGSPLHF

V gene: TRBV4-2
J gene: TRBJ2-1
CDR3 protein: CASSPLGTSGRYNEQFF

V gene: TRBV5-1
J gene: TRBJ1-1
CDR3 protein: CASSLSAGGAVSDTEAFF

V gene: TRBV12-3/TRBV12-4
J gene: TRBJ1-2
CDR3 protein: CASTEQGIYGYTF

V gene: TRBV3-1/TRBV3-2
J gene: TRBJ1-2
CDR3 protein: CASSLGTGSDGYTF

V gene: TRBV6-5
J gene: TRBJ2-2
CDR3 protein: CASSLVSSTGELFF

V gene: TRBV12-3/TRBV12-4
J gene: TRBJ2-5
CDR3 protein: CASRNGAEETQYF

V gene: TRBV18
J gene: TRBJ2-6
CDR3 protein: CASSWDRVAGANVLTF

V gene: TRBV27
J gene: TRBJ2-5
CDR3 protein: CASSRQGRETQYF

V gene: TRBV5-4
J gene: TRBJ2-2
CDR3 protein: CASSLGLASTGELFF

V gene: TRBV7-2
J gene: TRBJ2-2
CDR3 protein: CASSSSIAGGYTGELFF

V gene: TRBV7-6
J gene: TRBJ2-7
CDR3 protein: CASSSGLSYEQYF

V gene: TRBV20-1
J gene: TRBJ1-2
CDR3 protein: CSASTGGGYTF

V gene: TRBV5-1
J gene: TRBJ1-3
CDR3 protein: CASSPNLKLTIYF

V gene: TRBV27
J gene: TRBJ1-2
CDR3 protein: CASSFRGNYGYTF

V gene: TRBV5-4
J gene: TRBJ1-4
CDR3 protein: CASSLAPGSGEKLFF